Shown below are 23 T cell receptor beta chains from a single sample sequenced in a study of T cell clonotyping in hematopoietic cell transplantation. Time point specified: recipient sample about 28 days before transplant, after cytoreduction. The method was immunoSEQ multiplex PCR; TCRdb's version includes in-frame clones alone and lacks a portion of them. There are tens of thousands of clones in the sample; about four fifths occur only once, and approximately 4.9% lies in the top ten. The sample in question was peripheral blood mononuclear cells, obtained before stem cell transplant. These receptors were obtained from a man in his sixties with myelodysplastic syndrome. Some clones in this sample may be carry-over from other donors' samples.

The CDR3 sequence is CASSIGTGSYEQYF. The CDR3 nucleotides are TGTGCCAGTAGTATTGGGACAGGCTCCTACGAGCAGTACTTC. This chain joins TRBV19 and TRBJ2-7; 8 bases match TRBD1. Germline V gene sequence: CDR1 LNHDA, CDR2 SQIVND (reference sequence). V was pared by 3 bases and J by 0 bases, with 1 base of the junction left unmatched. This CDR3 has 14 residues.

The V gene is TRBV7-2, the J gene TRBJ2-5, with TRBD1 matching 7 bases. With 4 bases clipped from V and 2 bases from J, the junction kept 7 bases outside the gene matches. The CDR3 has 15 residues. CDR1 is SGHTA, CDR2 FQGNSA, per germline. CDR3 sequence: CASSSGTAEQETQYF. The CDR3 DNA follows: TGTGCCAGCAGCTCCGGGACAGCAGAACAAGAGACCCAGTACTTC.

V is TRBV4-2 and J is TRBJ1-1, with D possibly being TRBD1 (6 bases). This CDR3 is 16 amino acids long. Germline V gene lookup returns CDR1 LGHNA and CDR2 YNFKEQ. The germline V and J ends were trimmed by 4 bases and 3 bases, with 18 bases remaining between them. In nucleotides, the CDR3 is TGTGCCAGCAGCCCTCAAGCCAGGGGTACGGACACTGAAGCTTTCTTT. Its protein product is CASSPQARGTDTEAFF.

V gene TRBV5-6 combines with J gene TRBJ1-5; perhaps TRBD1 as D (6 bases). CDR1 is SGHDT and CDR2 is YYEEEE in the germline V gene. V gave up 2 bases and J gave up 1 base, with 10 bases separating them. The CDR3 extends over 15 amino acids. CDR3 sequence: CASSFRGASNQPQHF. In DNA, the CDR3 is TGTGCCAGCAGCTTTCGGGGGGCGAGCAATCAGCCCCAGCATTTT.

The CDR3 DNA reads TGTGCCAGCAGTGAAGCAGGGTACGGGGAGCTGTTTTTT. This codes for CASSEAGYGELFF. The rearrangement joins TRBV6-1 to TRBJ2-2; no reliable D call. CDR1 is MNHNS, CDR2 SASEGT, per germline. The CDR3 covers 13 residues. The V gene lost 0 bases and the J gene lost 7 bases, with 6 bases spanning the gap.

V is TRBV2 and J is TRBJ2-5; D might be TRBD1 (7 bases). Trimming stripped 2 bases from V and 4 bases from J, with 14 bases between. CDR3 length equals 15 residues. CDR1 and CDR2 from the germline V gene are SNHLY and FYNNEI. CDR3 protein: CASSEQRQGGETQYF. CDR3 in DNA: TGTGCCAGCAGTGAACAACGACAGGGAGGAGAGACCCAGTACTTC.

The chain has TRBV30 and TRBJ2-4; tentatively, D is TRBD2 (6 bases). Trimming pared 2 bases from V and 9 bases from J, leaving 11 bases between. This CDR3 is built from 12 residues. CDR1 and CDR2 from the germline V gene are GTSNPN and SVGIG (reference sequence). The CDR3 nucleotides are TGTGCCTGGAGTATCCTGGGGGGCATTCAGTACTTC. This codes for CAWSILGGIQYF. Variable domain in full (rest from reference TRBV30 and TRBJ2-4): SQTIHQWPATLVQPVGSPLSLECTVEGTSNPNLYWYRQAAGRGLQLLFYSVGIGQISSEVPQNLSASRPQDRQFILSSKKLLLSDSGFYLCAWSILGGIQYFGAGTRLSVL.

This clone was recorded only once. The chain has TRBV9 and TRBJ1-4; D ambiguous. Germline CDR1 SGDLS, CDR2 YYNGEE. This CDR3 comprises 15 residues. Deletions cut 0 bases from V and 0 bases from J, with 6 bases between. CDR3 DNA: TGTGCCAGCAGCGTAGATATGGCAACTAATGAAAAACTGTTTTTT. Translation gives CASSVDMATNEKLFF.

This clone has just one count. The rearrangement joins TRBV11-1 to TRBJ1-3, with D uncertain. V lost 0 bases, J lost 0 bases, and 12 bases lay in between. There are 17 residues in the CDR3. Germline V lookup: CDR1 SGHAT, CDR2 FQDESV (reference sequence). The DNA of the CDR3 is TGTGCCAGCAGCTTAGCTCCGGGCCCTCACTCTGGAAACACCATATATTTT. This sequence encodes CASSLAPGPHSGNTIYF. Full variable domain (missing parts from reference TRBV11-1 and TRBJ1-3): EAEVAQSPRYKITEKSQAVAFWCDPISGHATLYWYRQILGQGPELLVQFQDESVVDDSQLPKDRFSAERLKGVDSTLKIQPAELGDSAMYLCASSLAPGPHSGNTIYFGEGSWLTVV.

J is TRBJ1-6 and V is TRBV6-5; the D gene is possibly TRBD1 (6 bases). Germline CDR1 reads MNHEY; CDR2 reads SVGAGI. The CDR3 length is 14 residues. V lost 0 bases to trimming and J lost 9 bases, with 9 bases between them. The CDR3 protein is CASSYSMDSSPLHF. Written as DNA, the CDR3 is TGTGCCAGCAGTTACTCGATGGACAGTTCACCCCTCCACTTT.

The chain carries TRBV7-8 and TRBJ1-4; D gene uncertain. The V end lost 0 bases, the J end lost 7 bases, and 12 bases lay between the germline ends. The germline gives CDR1 SGHVS, CDR2 FQNEAQ. The CDR3 covers 15 residues. The CDR3 loop is CASSLAGSGSEKLFF. In DNA form, the CDR3 reads TGTGCCAGCAGCTTAGCGGGAAGTGGTAGTGAAAAACTGTTTTTT. Based on the CDR3 plus reference TRBV7-8 and TRBJ1-4, the full variable domain is GAGVSQSPRYKVAKRGQDVALRCDPISGHVSLFWYQQALGQGPEFLTYFQNEAQLDKSGLPSDRFFAERPEGSVSTLKIQRTQQEDSAVYLCASSLAGSGSEKLFFGSGTQLSVL.

The chain carries TRBV10-3 and TRBJ1-1; D is perhaps TRBD1 (5 bases). The V end was cut by 6 bases, the J end by 5 bases, with 22 bases between. Germline CDR1 reads ENHRY; CDR2 reads SYGVKD. CDR3 length: 16 amino acids. The CDR3 sequence is CAIRDEPGSGRTEAFF. The CDR3 nucleotides read TGTGCCATCAGGGACGAACCAGGGAGCGGGAGGACTGAAGCTTTCTTT.

With regard to this clone: Germline is not matched at one junction end, which may reflect a read error. This sequence joins TRBV7-2 and TRBJ2-7, with 9 bases that match TRBD1. Germline lookup yields CDR1 SGHTA and CDR2 FQGNSA. The CDR3 totals 13 residues. The CDR3 spells CASSFQTGGEPYF. Written as DNA, the CDR3 is TGTGCCAGCAGCTTCCAAACAGGGGGCGAGCCGTACTTC.

The gene calls are TRBV11-2 and TRBJ2-5, with TRBD2 matching over 7 bases. Per the germline V gene, CDR1 is SGHAT and CDR2 is FQNNGV. V gave up 5 bases and J gave up 7 bases; unmatched junction bases: 16. This CDR3 has 16 residues. As DNA, the CDR3 is TGTGCCAGCAGCATCCATTCGACGGGGGGAGGTGGGACCCAGTACTTC. This sequence encodes CASSIHSTGGGGTQYF.

The chain employs TRBV5-6 and TRBJ2-4; possibly TRBD2 for D (7 bases). There are 15 residues in the CDR3. The germline V and J ends were trimmed by 4 bases and 6 bases, with 17 bases remaining between them. The germline CDR1 and CDR2 sequences are SGHDT and YYEEEE. CDR3 coding DNA: TGTGCCAGCAGCACTCATGGGGGAGGGGGAAACATTCAGTACTTC. Its protein is CASSTHGGGGNIQYF.

The V call is TRBV7-6, the J call TRBJ2-1, with no clear D. The CDR3 is 13 amino acids. Germline lookup yields CDR1 SGHVS and CDR2 FNYEAQ. V was clipped by 2 bases and J by 7 bases, with 9 bases between them. CDR3 sequence (DNA): TGTGCCAGCAGCTTACAAGAACAAAATGAGCAGTTCTTC. It specifies CASSLQEQNEQFF. Supplemented by reference TRBV7-6 and TRBJ2-1, the full variable domain reads GAGVSQSPRYKVTKRGQDVALRCDPISGHVSLYWYRQALGQGPEFLTYFNYEAQQDKSGLPNDRFSAERPEGSISTLTIQRTEQRDSAMYRCASSLQEQNEQFFGPGTRLTVL.

CDR3 in DNA: TGCAGCGTTGGGTGGCCTGTGGAGACCCAGTACTTC. It yields the protein CSVGWPVETQYF. This chain joins TRBV29-1 and TRBJ2-5; D unclear. The ends were cut back, 4 bases at V and 5 bases at J, with 11 bases in the middle. This CDR3 spans 12 amino acids. Germline V gene data show CDR1 as SQVTM and CDR2 as ANQGSEA.

The chain recombines TRBV7-2 with TRBJ2-7; D unresolved. The V and J ends lost 5 bases and 7 bases respectively, with 12 bases between them. Germline CDR1 SGHTA, CDR2 FQGNSA. CDR3 length: 12 residues. The CDR3 nucleotides read TGTGCCAGCAGCCGAAACAACAAGGAGCAGTACTTC. Residues: CASSRNNKEQYF.

This chain's CDR3 is CASSYSPGSYGYTF. In DNA, the CDR3 is TGTGCCAGCAGTTACTCTCCAGGGAGCTATGGCTACACCTTC. The V call is TRBV6-5, the J call TRBJ1-2, with D tentatively TRBD1 (5 bases). Trimming cost V 0 bases and J 4 bases, with 9 bases left between them. From germline, CDR1 is MNHEY and CDR2 SVGAGI. The CDR3 has 14 residues.

CDR3 sequence (DNA): TGCGCCAGCAGCCAAGATTTCCGGGGGGCTTACAATGAGCAGTTCTTC. Residues: CASSQDFRGAYNEQFF. This chain joins TRBV4-3 and TRBJ2-1, with a possible D match to TRBD2 (7 bases). The germline V gene encodes CDR1 LGHNA and CDR2 YSLEER. V lost 0 bases and J lost 4, with 13 bases in between. There are 16 residues in the CDR3.

This rearrangement joins TRBV12-5 to TRBJ2-5; 8 bases are a match to TRBD1. CDR1 and CDR2 from the germline V gene are LGHNT and FRNRAP. V lost 5 bases, J lost 4 bases, and 12 bases stayed unmatched. The CDR3 runs 16 residues. CDR3: CASGRARQGYGETQYF. The DNA for the CDR3 is TGTGCTAGTGGTCGTGCGCGACAGGGGTATGGAGAGACCCAGTACTTC.

The chain combines TRBV10-2 with TRBJ2-3; the match to TRBD2 covers 10 bases. This CDR3 region has 14 residues. Germline-derived CDR1 and CDR2 are WSHSY and SAAADI. With 5 bases clipped from V and 5 bases from J, the junction kept 4 bases outside the gene matches. The CDR3 sequence: CASSITSGIDTQYF. CDR3 coding DNA: TGCGCCAGCAGTATCACTAGCGGGATAGATACGCAGTATTTT.

V and J are TRBV5-8 and TRBJ1-5; D gene uncertain. The length of the CDR3 is 16 residues. The V gene's germline CDR1 is SGHTS and CDR2 YDEGEE. V was cut by 0 bases and J by 2 bases, with 12 bases left in between. The CDR3 DNA reads TGTGCCAGCAGCTTGGTCGGGAATACGGGCAATCAGCCCCAGCATTTT. Translation gives CASSLVGNTGNQPQHF.